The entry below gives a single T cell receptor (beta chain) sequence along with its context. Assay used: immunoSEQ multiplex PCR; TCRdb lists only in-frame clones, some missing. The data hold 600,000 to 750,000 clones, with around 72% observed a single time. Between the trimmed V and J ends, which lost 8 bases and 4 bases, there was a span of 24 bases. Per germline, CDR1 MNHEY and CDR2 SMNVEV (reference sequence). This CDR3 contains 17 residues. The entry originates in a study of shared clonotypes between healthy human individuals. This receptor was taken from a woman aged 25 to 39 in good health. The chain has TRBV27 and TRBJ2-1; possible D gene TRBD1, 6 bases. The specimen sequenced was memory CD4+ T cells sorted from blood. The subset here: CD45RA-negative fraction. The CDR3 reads CASVARWGPGNYNEQFF. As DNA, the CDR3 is TGTGCCAGCGTAGCAAGGTGGGGGCCTGGGAATTACAATGAGCAGTTCTTC.